The rows below give T cell receptor beta chains drawn from one sample of a study of vaccination effects on CD4 cells after COVID-19. The data were produced by immunoSEQ multiplex PCR, yet TCRdb's version contains in-frame clones alone and is incomplete. The data contain some 24,000 clones, more than 70% of them singletons. These receptors have no identified antigens. The sequencing used CD4+ T cells from PBMCs cultured with HCoV-NL63 spike peptides, collected before COVID-19 vaccination. These receptors originate from a human donor who received a COVID-19 vaccine. Each CDR3 is given with its conserved first and last residue. The D gene is left open where the match is weak. The size field is filled for only some rows; it gives once, few, many or a size class.

D gene: NA
J gene: TRBJ2-5
clone size: NA
V gene: TRBV18
CDR3 DNA: TGTGCCAGCTCATTACCGCACGGACAGCCGGACGCAGAGACCCAGTACTTC
CDR3 protein: CASSLPHGQPDAETQYF

D gene: NA
J gene: TRBJ1-1
clone size: NA
V gene: TRBV25-1
CDR3 DNA: TGTGCCAGCAGTGCAAGGACCGGTAGACGGGTAGGAGCTTTCTTT
CDR3 protein: CASSARTGRRVGAFF

D gene: TRBD2
J gene: TRBJ2-7
clone size: NA
V gene: TRBV11-2
CDR3 DNA: TGTGCCAGCAGCTTAGGGAGTTGGGAGGGGTACTTC
CDR3 protein: CASSLGSWEGYF

D gene: NA
J gene: TRBJ1-6
clone size: few
V gene: TRBV21-1
CDR3 DNA: TGTGCCAGCAGCGACGGGGACAGGGGGGGTTCACCCCTCCACTTT
CDR3 protein: CASSDGDRGGSPLHF

D gene: NA
J gene: TRBJ2-1
clone size: NA
V gene: TRBV3-1/TRBV3-2
CDR3 DNA: TGTGCCAGCAGCCCTTACACGGGCCCTGAGCAGTTCTTC
CDR3 protein: CASSPYTGPEQFF

D gene: TRBD1
J gene: TRBJ1-2
clone size: NA
V gene: TRBV19
CDR3 DNA: TGTGCCAGTAGTGTTACAGGGGGCGCTAACTATGGCTACACCTTC
CDR3 protein: CASSVTGGANYGYTF

D gene: NA
J gene: TRBJ2-7
clone size: NA
V gene: TRBV7-2
CDR3 DNA: TGTGCCAGCAGCTTACCTGACAGGTACTACGAGCAGTACTTC
CDR3 protein: CASSLPDRYYEQYF

D gene: TRBD1
J gene: TRBJ1-1
clone size: few
V gene: TRBV5-1
CDR3 DNA: TGCGCCAGCAGCTGGGAACAGGGGGTGAGCACTGAAGCTTTCTTT
CDR3 protein: CASSWEQGVSTEAFF

D gene: TRBD2
J gene: TRBJ2-1
clone size: NA
V gene: TRBV29-1
CDR3 DNA: TGCAGCGTTTTTGGCGGGAGCTCCTACAATGAGCAGTTCTTC
CDR3 protein: CSVFGGSSYNEQFF

D gene: NA
J gene: TRBJ1-2
clone size: NA
V gene: TRBV5-1
CDR3 DNA: TGCGCCAGCAGCGAACAGGGAGCATATGGCTACACCTTC
CDR3 protein: CASSEQGAYGYTF

D gene: NA
J gene: TRBJ1-5
clone size: NA
V gene: TRBV6-2/TRBV6-3
CDR3 DNA: TGTGCCAGCAGTTACGGTCCCAATAATCAGCCCCAGCATTTT
CDR3 protein: CASSYGPNNQPQHF

D gene: TRBD2
J gene: TRBJ2-3
clone size: NA
V gene: TRBV5-1
CDR3 DNA: TGCGCCAGCAGCTCGGGACTAGCGGGAGCTTCAGATACGCAGTATTTT
CDR3 protein: CASSSGLAGASDTQYF

D gene: NA
J gene: TRBJ2-7
clone size: NA
V gene: TRBV7-9
CDR3 DNA: TGTGCCAGCAGCTTCCCAGGGCCTGCCGCCTACGAGCAGTACTTC
CDR3 protein: CASSFPGPAAYEQYF

D gene: TRBD2
J gene: TRBJ2-7
clone size: NA
V gene: TRBV4-1
CDR3 DNA: TGCGCCAGCAGTTCGGTTCTAGCGGGCCTAATTTCCCCCTACGAGCAGTACTTC
CDR3 protein: CASSSVLAGLISPYEQYF

D gene: NA
J gene: TRBJ2-3
clone size: few
V gene: TRBV14
CDR3 DNA: TGTGCCAGCAGTCTCGCGGGTAGCACAGATACGCAGTATTTT
CDR3 protein: CASSLAGSTDTQYF

D gene: TRBD1
J gene: TRBJ1-4
clone size: NA
V gene: TRBV19
CDR3 DNA: TGTGCTACTACGACAGGGACTACTAATGAAAAACTGTTTTTT
CDR3 protein: CATTTGTTNEKLFF

D gene: NA
J gene: TRBJ1-5
clone size: NA
V gene: TRBV3-1/TRBV3-2
CDR3 DNA: TGTGCCAGCAGCCAAGTGTTTTCGACAGCAAATTCTCAGCCCCAGCATTTT
CDR3 protein: CASSQVFSTANSQPQHF

D gene: TRBD2
J gene: TRBJ2-3
clone size: NA
V gene: TRBV2
CDR3 DNA: TGTGCCAGTAAAGACTGGGACTACACAGATACGCAGTATTTT
CDR3 protein: CASKDWDYTDTQYF

D gene: TRBD1
J gene: TRBJ1-2
clone size: NA
V gene: TRBV7-9
CDR3 DNA: TGTGCCAGCAGCTCCCCCAGGGGGCGAAACTATGGCTACACCTTC
CDR3 protein: CASSSPRGRNYGYTF

D gene: TRBD2
J gene: TRBJ2-3
clone size: NA
V gene: TRBV9
CDR3 DNA: TGTGCCAGCAGCACCCTTGGTGGGGGGGTCACAGATACGCAGTATTTT
CDR3 protein: CASSTLGGGVTDTQYF

D gene: NA
J gene: TRBJ2-6
clone size: NA
V gene: TRBV6-1
CDR3 DNA: TGTGCCAGCAGTGAAGGGCAGGGTAGGACTGGGGCCAACGTCCTGACTTTC
CDR3 protein: CASSEGQGRTGANVLTF

D gene: TRBD2
J gene: TRBJ2-7
clone size: NA
V gene: TRBV6-5
CDR3 DNA: TGTGCCAGCGGATCTAGCGGAGTCTACGAGCAGTACTTC
CDR3 protein: CASGSSGVYEQYF

D gene: TRBD2
J gene: TRBJ2-5
clone size: NA
V gene: TRBV4-1
CDR3 DNA: TGCGCCAGCAGCCAAGATCGGGAGGTCCCAGAGACCCAGTACTTC
CDR3 protein: CASSQDREVPETQYF

D gene: NA
J gene: TRBJ2-7
clone size: few
V gene: TRBV6-5
CDR3 DNA: TGTGCCAGCAGAAATAGCCTGAGCTCCTACGAGCAGTACTTC
CDR3 protein: CASRNSLSSYEQYF

D gene: TRBD2
J gene: TRBJ2-5
clone size: NA
V gene: TRBV5-1
CDR3 DNA: TGCGCCAGCAGCTTGACTAGCGGGGGCGAGACCCAGTACTTC
CDR3 protein: CASSLTSGGETQYF

D gene: NA
J gene: TRBJ2-1
clone size: few
V gene: TRBV15
CDR3 DNA: TGTGCCACCAGCAGAGATCTGGAGGGGGCTAGTGAGCAGTTCTTC
CDR3 protein: CATSRDLEGASEQFF

D gene: TRBD1
J gene: TRBJ2-1
clone size: NA
V gene: TRBV27
CDR3 DNA: TGTGCCAGCAGTTTATACCTCACAGGGGGCCTCTCCTACAATGAGCAGTTCTTC
CDR3 protein: CASSLYLTGGLSYNEQFF

D gene: NA
J gene: TRBJ2-1
clone size: NA
V gene: TRBV5-1
CDR3 DNA: TGCGCCAGCAGCTTGGGTCATAGGGGGTACCGGGGTCCTTCCTACAATGAGCAGTTCTTC
CDR3 protein: CASSLGHRGYRGPSYNEQFF

D gene: NA
J gene: TRBJ2-7
clone size: NA
V gene: TRBV7-9
CDR3 DNA: TGTGCCAGCAGCTTAGACCCCCGGTACGAGCAGTACTTC
CDR3 protein: CASSLDPRYEQYF

D gene: NA
J gene: TRBJ2-7
clone size: NA
V gene: TRBV5-1
CDR3 DNA: TGCGCCAGCAGCTTTATGCAGGGGTCCTACGAGCAGTACTTC
CDR3 protein: CASSFMQGSYEQYF

D gene: NA
J gene: TRBJ2-1
clone size: NA
V gene: TRBV5-1
CDR3 DNA: TGCGCCAGCAGCTTTGGTCAGGTCTTTCCCTACAATGAGCAGTTCTTC
CDR3 protein: CASSFGQVFPYNEQFF

D gene: TRBD1
J gene: TRBJ2-1
clone size: NA
V gene: TRBV6-5
CDR3 DNA: TGTGCCAGCAGTACCGACAGGGTCAATGAGCAGTTCTTC
CDR3 protein: CASSTDRVNEQFF

D gene: NA
J gene: TRBJ1-3
clone size: NA
V gene: TRBV3-1/TRBV3-2
CDR3 DNA: TGTGCCAGCAGCCAAGACTTCACGGGGGTCCTCAACACCATATATTTT
CDR3 protein: CASSQDFTGVLNTIYF

D gene: NA
J gene: TRBJ2-1
clone size: NA
V gene: TRBV25-1
CDR3 DNA: TGTGCCAGCACTCGAGGGAACCGCGGTGAGCAGTTCTTC
CDR3 protein: CASTRGNRGEQFF

D gene: TRBD1
J gene: TRBJ1-2
clone size: NA
V gene: TRBV5-1
CDR3 DNA: TGCGCCAGCAGCTTGGAGGACAGGGGGCATGGCTACACCTTC
CDR3 protein: CASSLEDRGHGYTF

D gene: NA
J gene: TRBJ1-5
clone size: NA
V gene: TRBV12-5
CDR3 DNA: TGTGCTAGTGGTACCTCGGGGGGCTTTCAGCCCCAGCATTTT
CDR3 protein: CASGTSGGFQPQHF

D gene: TRBD1
J gene: TRBJ2-7
clone size: NA
V gene: TRBV28
CDR3 DNA: TGTGCCAGCAGTTCCGCCGGGACAGGGTCGCACGAGCAGTACTTC
CDR3 protein: CASSSAGTGSHEQYF

D gene: NA
J gene: TRBJ1-2
clone size: NA
V gene: TRBV30
CDR3 DNA: TGTGCCTGGAGTGTTGACAGATACTATGGCTACACCTTC
CDR3 protein: CAWSVDRYYGYTF

D gene: NA
J gene: TRBJ2-3
clone size: NA
V gene: TRBV12-1
CDR3 DNA: TGTGCCAGCAGCCATTACCTAACTAGCCTCACAGATACGCAGTATTTT
CDR3 protein: CASSHYLTSLTDTQYF

D gene: NA
J gene: TRBJ2-1
clone size: few
V gene: TRBV20-1
CDR3 DNA: TGCAGTGCTAGGAGGGCGTATGAGCAGTTCTTC
CDR3 protein: CSARRAYEQFF

D gene: TRBD2
J gene: TRBJ2-3
clone size: NA
V gene: TRBV27
CDR3 DNA: TGTGCCAGCATTAACACGGGCGGGGGGTTAGATACGCAGTATTTT
CDR3 protein: CASINTGGGLDTQYF

D gene: NA
J gene: TRBJ2-7
clone size: NA
V gene: TRBV19
CDR3 DNA: TGTGCCAGTAGTCCAAACGGCCGGGACGGGTTCTACGAGCAGTACTTC
CDR3 protein: CASSPNGRDGFYEQYF

D gene: NA
J gene: TRBJ2-7
clone size: NA
V gene: TRBV5-1
CDR3 DNA: TGCGCCAGCAGCTTGGAAGAGGGGTTTAAGGAGCAGTACTTC
CDR3 protein: CASSLEEGFKEQYF

D gene: NA
J gene: TRBJ2-1
clone size: NA
V gene: TRBV11-3
CDR3 DNA: TGTGCCAGCAGCTTAGGACAGCCCCATGAGCAGTTCTTC
CDR3 protein: CASSLGQPHEQFF

D gene: NA
J gene: TRBJ2-7
clone size: NA
V gene: TRBV5-6
CDR3 DNA: TGTGCCAGCAACCCATGGAGGGAGACCGTCTACGAGCAGTACTTC
CDR3 protein: CASNPWRETVYEQYF

D gene: NA
J gene: TRBJ1-2
clone size: NA
V gene: TRBV27
CDR3 DNA: TGTGCCAGCAGTAGGGACCTTCGTCCCTATGGCTACACCTTC
CDR3 protein: CASSRDLRPYGYTF

D gene: NA
J gene: TRBJ1-3
clone size: NA
V gene: TRBV5-1
CDR3 DNA: TGCGCCAGCAGGAACCCAGGGTCCCCCTCTGGAAACACCATATATTTT
CDR3 protein: CASRNPGSPSGNTIYF

D gene: NA
J gene: TRBJ2-1
clone size: NA
V gene: TRBV19
CDR3 DNA: TGTGCCAGTAGTCGCGTTACTTCTTCCTCCTACAATGAGCAGTTCTTC
CDR3 protein: CASSRVTSSSYNEQFF

D gene: NA
J gene: TRBJ1-4
clone size: few
V gene: TRBV7-8
CDR3 DNA: TGTGCCAGCCGGAAAAGGGACAAAAAAGAAAAACTGTTTTTT
CDR3 protein: CASRKRDKKEKLFF

D gene: NA
J gene: TRBJ1-2
clone size: NA
V gene: TRBV12-3/TRBV12-4
CDR3 DNA: TGTGCCAGCAGCTACCGGATTTACTATGGCTACACCTTC
CDR3 protein: CASSYRIYYGYTF

D gene: TRBD2
J gene: TRBJ2-3
clone size: NA
V gene: TRBV15
CDR3 DNA: TGTGCCACCAGCAGATCACCGGGACTAGCGGGAGAGGCAAGAACGGATACGCAGTATTTT
CDR3 protein: CATSRSPGLAGEARTDTQYF

D gene: NA
J gene: TRBJ1-5
clone size: NA
V gene: TRBV27
CDR3 DNA: TGTGCCAGCAGTCTTTCACATTTGGGTCAGCCCCAGCATTTT
CDR3 protein: CASSLSHLGQPQHF

D gene: NA
J gene: TRBJ2-1
clone size: NA
V gene: TRBV4-1
CDR3 DNA: TGCGCCAGCAGCCCCCAACTGGGCAGAGATGAGCAGTTCTTC
CDR3 protein: CASSPQLGRDEQFF

D gene: NA
J gene: TRBJ2-3
clone size: NA
V gene: TRBV27
CDR3 DNA: TGTGCCAGCAGCCCAACAGGTTCCGTGGTAGCCCACAATACGCAGTATTTT
CDR3 protein: CASSPTGSVVAHNTQYF

D gene: TRBD1
J gene: TRBJ1-3
clone size: NA
V gene: TRBV28
CDR3 DNA: TGTGCCAGCAGCACGGACAGGGCTGGAAACACCATATATTTT
CDR3 protein: CASSTDRAGNTIYF

D gene: NA
J gene: TRBJ2-7
clone size: once
V gene: TRBV4-1
CDR3 DNA: TGCGCCAGCAGCCAAGAGTCAGGGGGGGGCTACGAGCAGTACTTC
CDR3 protein: CASSQESGGGYEQYF

D gene: NA
J gene: TRBJ2-2
clone size: few
V gene: TRBV2
CDR3 DNA: TGTGCCAGCAGTTCAGACAGATACACCGGGGAGCTGTTTTTT
CDR3 protein: CASSSDRYTGELFF

D gene: NA
J gene: TRBJ1-1
clone size: NA
V gene: TRBV10-3
CDR3 DNA: TGTGCCATCAGTGAGCAACAGGGAGCTGAAGCTTTCTTT
CDR3 protein: CAISEQQGAEAFF

D gene: NA
J gene: TRBJ2-2
clone size: once
V gene: TRBV7-2
CDR3 DNA: TGTGCCAGCAGCTTCCTGGGGATCGTCGGGGAGCTGTTTTTT
CDR3 protein: CASSFLGIVGELFF

D gene: NA
J gene: TRBJ1-2
clone size: NA
V gene: TRBV2
CDR3 DNA: TGTGCCAGCAGTGACAGTTCTAACTATGGCTACACCTTC
CDR3 protein: CASSDSSNYGYTF